This passage covers 23 T cell receptor beta chains from one sample sequenced in a study of blood T cells in healthy people across ages. Through a sample-barcoded 5' primer and a J-beta primer mix, a second PCR was run for roughly 6 to 12 cycles. TCRdb re-called the 5' RACE reads with MiXCR, one entry per CDR3 protein. This sample has 1 million to 1.2 million distinct CDR3 sequences, with roughly two fifths found just once. Input material: blood. Every receptor here comes from a man aged 18 to 29 in good health.

This clonotype was found once. The chain couples TRBV5-6 to TRBJ1-2; the D is unclear. Trimming stripped 2 bases from V and 4 bases from J, with 18 bases between. CDR3 length: 16 residues. Germline assignment: CDR1 SGHDT and CDR2 YYEEEE. The CDR3 coding sequence is TGTGCCAGCAGCTTCCGGGAGAAACGATTCATCTATGGCTACACCTTC. Protein sequence: CASSFREKRFIYGYTF.

A remark on this clonotype: Germline is not matched at one junction end, which may reflect a read error. The CDR3 DNA follows: TGTGCCAGCAGCTTAGTCAACAGCGGCTACAACTTC. Protein: CASSLVNSGYNF. The genes are TRBV7-2 and TRBJ1-2; D is unresolved. CDR1 is SGHTA and CDR2 is FQGNSA in the germline V gene. CDR3 length: 12 amino acids.

V gene TRBV6-2 or TRBV6-3 combines with J gene TRBJ2-6, with D possibly matching TRBD1 (5 bases). Germline V gene data show CDR1 as MNHEY and CDR2 as SVGEGT. V lost 6 bases and J lost 0, with 12 bases in between. CDR3 length: 16 residues. CDR3 nucleotide sequence: TGTGCCAGCAGGGGAACGGACAACTCTGGGGCCAACGTCCTGACTTTC. Translating it yields CASRGTDNSGANVLTF.

The chain recombines TRBV7-8 with TRBJ2-7, with D possibly TRBD1 on 5 matching bases. The J call is doubtful: the DNA matches TRBJ2-5 better. Germline lookup yields CDR1 SGHVS and CDR2 FQNEAQ. There are 17 residues in the CDR3. The CDR3 loop reads CASSMLPEPGKGETQYF. The CDR3 nucleotides read TGTGCCAGCAGCATGTTACCGGAGCCAGGAAAGGGGGAGACCCAGTACTTC.

This clonotype came up a few times. The CDR3 spells CSAVPGLLNSPLHF. The CDR3 nucleotides are TGCAGTGCTGTGCCGGGACTATTGAATTCACCCCTCCACTTT. This chain uses TRBV20-1 with TRBJ1-6; possible D gene TRBD1, 5 bases. The germline CDR1 and CDR2 sequences are DFQATT and SNEGSKA (reference sequence). V dropped 5 bases and J dropped 7 bases, with 15 bases sitting between them. The CDR3 is made up of 14 amino acids.

The J gene is TRBJ2-2, the V gene TRBV5-1, with D possibly matching TRBD2 (6 bases). V dropped 4 bases and J dropped 3 bases, with 13 bases sitting between them. The CDR3 loop spans 15 amino acids. CDR1 and CDR2 (germline): SGHRS, YFSETQ. In nucleotides, the CDR3 is TGCGCCAGCAGCACGTCGGGGGAGGACACCGGGGAGCTGTTTTTT. This gives the protein CASSTSGEDTGELFF.

V and J are TRBV12-3 or TRBV12-4 and TRBJ2-7; D uncertain. CDR3 length: 13 amino acids. Trimming cost V 1 base and J 5 bases, with 9 bases left between them. In DNA, the CDR3 is TGTGCCAGCAGTTTAGGCCCCTCGGACGAGCAGTACTTC. It yields the protein CASSLGPSDEQYF.

The chain links TRBV4-2 to TRBJ1-1, with 8 nucleotides matching TRBD1. Trimming took 0 bases from V and 8 from J; bases not matched to a gene: 5. The CDR3 spans 14 residues. CDR1 LGHNA and CDR2 YNFKEQ come from the germline V gene. The CDR3 coding sequence is TGTGCCAGCAGCCAAGATCCCCGGGACAGGGAAGCTTTCTTT. Its translation is CASSQDPRDREAFF.

The DNA for the CDR3 is TGCAGTGCTAGGACGGTAGGGGGGACCCAGTACTTC. It is translated as CSARTVGGTQYF. The rearrangement joins TRBV20-1 to TRBJ2-5; D possibly corresponds to TRBD1 (6 bases). Germline V lookup: CDR1 DFQATT, CDR2 SNEGSKA (reference sequence). The CDR3 extends over 12 amino acids. With 3 bases removed from V and 7 bases from J, the gap between germline ends came to 12 bases.

Comments on this clonotype: One end of the junction varies from germline; a read error may be responsible. This chain joins TRBV28 and TRBJ2-1; the match to TRBD1 covers 10 bases. The germline V gene has CDR1 MDHEN and CDR2 SYDVKM. This CDR3 comprises 15 residues. The CDR3 is CACSFRQGAQSEQFF. CDR3 DNA: TGTGCCTGCAGTTTTAGACAGGGGGCACAGAGTGAGCAGTTCTTC.

The chain is built from TRBV3-1 and TRBJ2-5; 10 bases are a match to TRBD2. CDR3 length: 14 amino acids. The germline V gene has CDR1 LGHDT and CDR2 YNNKEL (reference sequence). With 2 bases clipped from V and 3 bases from J, the junction kept 0 bases outside the gene matches. DNA of the CDR3: TGTGCCAGCAGCCAAACTAGCGGGAAAGAGACCCAGTACTTC. Translation gives CASSQTSGKETQYF.

This clonotype was detected ten times or more. The chain has TRBV29-1 and TRBJ2-4; D unclear. Germline CDR1 reads SQVTM; CDR2 reads ANQGSEA. The CDR3 totals 11 residues. The V gene lost 0 bases and the J gene lost 6 bases, with 3 bases spanning the gap. The CDR3 spells CSVEDGNIQYF. Written as DNA, the CDR3 is TGCAGCGTTGAAGACGGAAACATTCAGTACTTC.

This clonotype was observed a few times. One end of the junction fails to match germline, which may point to a read error. The rearrangement uses TRBV6-5 and TRBJ1-2, with 11 bases fitting TRBD1. CDR1 is MNHEY and CDR2 is SVGAGI in the germline V gene. The CDR3 covers 15 residues. The CDR3 nucleotides read TGTGCCAGCAGCTTCCGGGGACAGGGGGTGTATGGCTACACCTTT. Encoded protein: CASSFRGQGVYGYTF.

This clonotype has a handful of counts. V usage is TRBV28 and J usage is TRBJ1-1, with D unclear. The CDR3 loop spans 14 amino acids. Trimming pared 3 bases from V and 0 bases from J, leaving 8 bases between. Germline V gene sequence: CDR1 MDHEN, CDR2 SYDVKM. The chain's CDR3 is CASSFRHMNTEAFF. The CDR3, as DNA: TGTGCCAGCAGTTTTAGGCACATGAACACTGAAGCTTTCTTT. Full variable domain (remainder filled in from reference TRBV28 and TRBJ1-1): DVKVTQSSRYLVKRTGEKVFLECVQDMDHENMFWYRQDPGLGLRLIYFSYDVKMKEKGDIPEGYSVSREKKERFSLILESASTNQTSMYLCASSFRHMNTEAFFGQGTRLTVV.

The V call is TRBV7-2, the J call TRBJ1-2; 7 bases align to TRBD1. V trimming: 7 bases; J trimming: 1 base; junction bases outside the gene matches: 6. Germline-derived CDR1 and CDR2 are SGHTA and FQGNSA. The CDR3 sequence is 14 residues long. This CDR3 reads CASTPGDSNYGYTF. CDR3 in DNA: TGTGCCAGCACTCCCGGGGACAGTAACTATGGCTACACCTTC.

This clonotype was detected only a few times. This chain joins TRBV4-3 and TRBJ1-1; D gene unclear. In germline, CDR1 is LGHNA, CDR2 YSLEER. The V end was cut by 2 bases, the J end by 4 bases, with 11 bases between. This CDR3 region has 14 residues. The CDR3 loop is CASSQRAVATEAFF. Here the CDR3 DNA reads TGCGCCAGCAGCCAAAGGGCAGTGGCCACTGAAGCTTTCTTT.

The chain joins TRBV6-5 to TRBJ2-2, with D perhaps matching TRBD2 (6 bases). The V and J ends lost 3 bases and 8 bases respectively, with 25 bases between them. This CDR3 has 18 amino acids. Germline V gene lookup returns CDR1 MNHEY and CDR2 SVGAGI. The CDR3 here is CASSYRGIDRSEGGELFF. CDR3 coding DNA: TGTGCCAGCAGTTATCGGGGGATTGATCGCTCCGAGGGGGGGGAGCTGTTTTTT.

The chain links TRBV7-9 to TRBJ1-2; the D is unclear. This CDR3 is built from 13 residues. Germline V gives CDR1 SEHNR, CDR2 FQNEAQ (reference sequence). V was trimmed by 1 base and J by 6 bases, leaving 9 bases between them. DNA for the CDR3: TGTGCCAGCAGCTTAGATGGGGAGAATGGCTACACCTTC. Translation: CASSLDGENGYTF.

The chain has TRBV20-1 and TRBJ1-5, with D uncertain. V was trimmed by 0 bases and J by 5 bases, leaving 11 bases between them. The CDR3 extends over 14 amino acids. Looked up from germline, CDR1 is DFQATT and CDR2 is SNEGSKA (reference sequence). The DNA of the CDR3 is TGCAGTGCTAGAGAGGGCAAGGAATATCAGCCCCAGCATTTT. Its protein product is CSAREGKEYQPQHF.

This chain links TRBV20-1 with TRBJ2-7, with TRBD1 identical over 7 bases. CDR1 is DFQATT and CDR2 is SNEGSKA in the germline V gene (reference sequence). V gave up 6 bases and J gave up 6 bases; unmatched junction bases: 11. The CDR3 covers 13 residues. CDR3 nucleotide sequence: TGCAGTGCCAAGAGGGGCAGGGGGTGCGAGCAGTACTTC. This sequence encodes CSAKRGRGCEQYF.

The chain links TRBV9 to TRBJ2-2, with 8 bases fitting TRBD2. The CDR3 consists of 15 residues. Germline trimming cut 0 bases from V and 7 bases from J; bases unmatched to any gene: 5. CDR1 is SGDLS and CDR2 is YYNGEE in the germline V gene. The CDR3 reads CASSVDGGAGGELFF. In nucleotides, the CDR3 is TGTGCCAGCAGCGTAGACGGGGGGGCAGGCGGGGAGCTGTTTTTT.

The table lists this clonotype with a few counts. This sequence joins TRBV9 and TRBJ2-3; D unclear. Trimming stripped 1 base from V and 6 bases from J, with 9 bases between. Germline V gene data show CDR1 as SGDLS and CDR2 as YYNGEE. There are 13 residues in the CDR3. CDR3 nucleotide sequence: TGTGCCAGCAGCGTAAGGTCGAGGGATACGCAGTATTTT. Amino acid sequence: CASSVRSRDTQYF.

This clonotype was counted between two and nine times. The gene calls are TRBV7-2 and TRBJ1-6; TRBD1 agrees at 9 bases. Germline CDR1 and CDR2: SGHTA and FQGNSA. The CDR3 has 14 residues. J was trimmed by 8 bases and V by 11 bases; bases with no gene match: 10. The CDR3 reads CACNKDRGYSPLHF. The CDR3 coding sequence is TGTGCCTGCAACAAAGACAGGGGGTATTCACCCCTCCACTTT.